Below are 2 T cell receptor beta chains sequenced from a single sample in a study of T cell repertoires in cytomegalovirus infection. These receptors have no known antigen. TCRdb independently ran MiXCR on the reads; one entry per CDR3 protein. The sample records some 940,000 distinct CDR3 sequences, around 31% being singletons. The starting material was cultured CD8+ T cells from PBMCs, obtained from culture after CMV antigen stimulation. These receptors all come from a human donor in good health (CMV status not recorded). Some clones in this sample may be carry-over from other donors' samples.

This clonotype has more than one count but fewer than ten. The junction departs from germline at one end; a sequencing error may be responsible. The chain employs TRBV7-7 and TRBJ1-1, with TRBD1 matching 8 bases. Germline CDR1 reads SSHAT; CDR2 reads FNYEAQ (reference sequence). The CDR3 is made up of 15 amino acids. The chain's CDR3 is CASSLVTGDGTEAFF. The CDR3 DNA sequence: TGTGCTAGCAGCTTAGTGACAGGGGATGGGACTGAAGCTTTCTTT.

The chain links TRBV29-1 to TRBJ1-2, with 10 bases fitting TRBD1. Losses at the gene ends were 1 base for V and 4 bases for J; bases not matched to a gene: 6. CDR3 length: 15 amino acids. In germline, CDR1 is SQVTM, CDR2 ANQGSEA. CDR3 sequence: CSVEGDRGIGYGYTF. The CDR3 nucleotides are TGCAGCGTTGAAGGGGACAGGGGAATAGGCTATGGCTACACCTTC.